Listed here are 17 T cell receptor beta chains from one sample, sequenced in a study of shared clonotypes between healthy human individuals. TCRdb keeps only in-frame clones here, not all; method: immunoSEQ multiplex PCR. The sample has about 480,000 clones; nearly 80% are singletons. The sample comprised PBMCs. These receptors were obtained from a woman aged 40-49 years in good health. Some clones in this sample may be carry-over from other donors' samples.

V usage is TRBV2 and J usage is TRBJ2-1; weak D call: TRBD2 (5 bases). The V and J ends lost 7 bases and 9 bases respectively, with 16 bases between them. Germline-derived CDR1 and CDR2 are SNHLY and FYNNEI. The CDR3 is 13 amino acids. The DNA of the CDR3 is TGTGCCAGCATATCCATGGGAGTCCGTGAGCAGTTCTTC. Amino acids: CASISMGVREQFF.

The rearrangement uses TRBV19 and TRBJ1-2; TRBD1 matches at 9 bases. V shed 4 bases and J 5 bases; nucleotides not matched to a gene: 5. Germline CDR1 is LNHDA and CDR2 is SQIVND (reference sequence). The CDR3 contains 14 residues. The CDR3: CASSTPGTGYGYTF. The CDR3 DNA reads TGTGCCAGTAGTACCCCCGGGACAGGGTATGGCTACACCTTC.

The gene calls are TRBV19 and TRBJ2-6, with 8 bases identical to TRBD2. J lost 4 bases, V lost 4 bases, and 12 bases had no gene match. CDR3 length equals 18 residues. Germline lookup yields CDR1 LNHDA and CDR2 SQIVND (reference sequence). The CDR3 region is CASSNPGGPPAGANVLTF. The CDR3 DNA reads as TGTGCCAGTAGTAATCCGGGAGGGCCGCCTGCGGGGGCCAACGTCCTGACTTTC.

CDR3: CASSSGTGGGTDTQYF. In DNA form, the CDR3 reads TGCGCCAGCAGCTCTGGGACAGGGGGCGGCACAGATACGCAGTATTTT. The chain couples TRBV5-1 to TRBJ2-3; 12 nucleotides align to TRBD1. V gave up 3 bases and J gave up 1 base; unmatched junction bases: 3. The germline V gene encodes CDR1 SGHRS and CDR2 YFSETQ. The CDR3 runs 16 residues.

This chain joins TRBV7-3 and TRBJ1-2, with D possibly matching TRBD1 (5 bases). Germline CDR1 SGHTA, CDR2 FQGTGA. The CDR3 spans 17 residues. Trimming removed 5 bases from V and 6 bases from J, with 25 bases in between. CDR3 protein: CASSDGSTAPFTNGYTF. CDR3 sequence (DNA): TGTGCCAGCAGCGACGGATCGACAGCGCCCTTTACAAATGGCTACACCTTC.

This chain links TRBV9 with TRBJ2-1; TRBD1 might be the D (6 bases). V lost 4 bases and J lost 3, with 17 bases in between. This CDR3 comprises 16 residues. The germline V gene encodes CDR1 SGDLS and CDR2 YYNGEE. CDR3: CASSHRRQASYNEQFF. For the CDR3, the DNA is TGTGCCAGCAGCCACCGGCGACAGGCGAGCTACAATGAGCAGTTCTTC.

The genes are TRBV28 and TRBJ2-7; D gene ambiguous. CDR1 and CDR2 from the germline V gene are MDHEN and SYDVKM. CDR3 length: 13 residues. V lost 8 bases, J lost 2 bases, and 13 bases lay in between. The CDR3 DNA follows: TGTGCCAGCGCCCCTATGGGAACCTACGAGCAGTACTTC. Its translation: CASAPMGTYEQYF.

The genes are TRBV28 and TRBJ1-4; tentative D call: TRBD1 (6 bases). There are 14 residues in the CDR3. The germline V gene has CDR1 MDHEN and CDR2 SYDVKM. V dropped 7 bases and J dropped 8 bases, with 17 bases sitting between them. As DNA, the CDR3 is TGTGCCAGCACTAGCGGGACATTTGAGGAAAAACTGTTTTTT. It codes for CASTSGTFEEKLFF.

The genes are TRBV7-6 and TRBJ2-3; the D gene is possibly TRBD1 (6 bases). This CDR3 is built from 15 residues. V was clipped by 2 bases and J by 4 bases, with 13 bases between them. In germline, CDR1 is SGHVS, CDR2 FNYEAQ. The CDR3 sequence is CASSLRGSGADTQYF. The DNA for the CDR3 is TGTGCCAGCAGCTTAAGGGGGTCCGGGGCAGATACGCAGTATTTT.

The rearrangement uses TRBV18 and TRBJ1-2; D is ambiguous. Germline assignment: CDR1 KGHSH and CDR2 LQKENI. The CDR3 covers 13 residues. V gave up 2 bases and J gave up 2 bases, with 6 bases separating them. The CDR3 region is CASSPGENYGYTF. CDR3 nucleotide sequence: TGTGCCAGCTCACCAGGAGAAAACTATGGCTACACCTTC.

The chain couples TRBV29-1 to TRBJ1-2; perhaps TRBD1 as D (6 bases). CDR1 is SQVTM and CDR2 is ANQGSEA in the germline V gene. The CDR3 covers 12 residues. V was clipped by 7 bases and J by 8 bases, with 17 bases between them. The CDR3 loop is CSALGGTLGYTF. The CDR3 DNA follows: TGCAGCGCTCTGGGGGGCACGCTCGGCTACACCTTC.

The chain links TRBV7-8 to TRBJ2-7; 8 nucleotides align to TRBD1. CDR3 length: 16 amino acids. J gave up 1 base and V 6 bases, and 11 bases lay outside the gene matches. CDR1 and CDR2 (germline): SGHVS, FQNEAQ. The CDR3 DNA follows: TGTGCCAGCAGGGATCTCCGGACAGGGTTATCCTACGAGCAGTACTTC. The encoded protein is CASRDLRTGLSYEQYF.

The chain recombines TRBV5-1 with TRBJ2-5; 8 bases match TRBD2. The germline gives CDR1 SGHRS, CDR2 YFSETQ. V lost 4 bases and J lost 7; bases outside the gene matches: 9. The CDR3 covers 14 residues. The CDR3 nucleotides are TGCGCCAGCAGCCCCCGGGAGGGGGATAGGACCCAGTACTTC. Translated, it gives CASSPREGDRTQYF.

The V and J genes are TRBV11-1 and TRBJ2-1; D is unclear. CDR1 and CDR2 from the germline V gene are SGHAT and FQDESV (reference sequence). CDR3 length: 12 amino acids. The ends were cut back, 6 bases at V and 6 bases at J, with 9 bases in the middle. For the CDR3, the DNA is TGTGCCAGCAGTCTTACTTCCAATGAGCAGTTCTTC. Translating gives CASSLTSNEQFF.

The chain uses TRBV28 and TRBJ2-3, with D perhaps TRBD1 or TRBD2 (5 bases each). Trimming shortened V by 6 bases and J by 0 bases, and 16 bases separated the two germline ends. The CDR3 spans 16 residues. Germline assignment: CDR1 MDHEN and CDR2 SYDVKM. The CDR3 DNA follows: TGTGCCAGCAGCTCCGGGACCCACCCTAGCACAGATACGCAGTATTTT. Amino acids: CASSSGTHPSTDTQYF.

This chain connects TRBV12-1 to TRBJ2-7; no DNA check was done on the table's D call, TRBD1. TRBV12-1 is marked as a pseudogene. This CDR3 region has 16 residues. The CDR3 loop reads CASSSPVGQNVYEQYF. The DNA of the CDR3 is TGTGCCAGCAGCTCGCCGGTGGGCCAGAACGTATACGAGCAGTACTTC.

The genes are TRBV7-2 and TRBJ1-1; no firm D call. Trimming pared 1 base from V and 3 bases from J, leaving 12 bases between. The CDR3 covers 15 residues. Germline V gene sequence: CDR1 SGHTA, CDR2 FQGNSA. CDR3 sequence reads: CASSLGSTLYTEAFF. The CDR3 coding sequence is TGTGCCAGCAGCTTAGGGTCGACGCTCTACACTGAAGCTTTCTTT.